The 9 T cell receptor beta chains listed next were all sequenced from one sample in a study of molecular identifiers for immune sequencing clone quantification. TCRdb re-analysed the PCR reads in MiXCR, keeping a single row per CDR3 protein. The table shows under 600,000 distinct CDR3 sequences, with roughly 25% occurring only once. Sequenced material: naive CD8+ T cells from blood, with Jurkat cell RNA spiked in. The sample's subset: FACS-sorted CD8+CD4-CCR7+CD45RA+ naive T cells. These receptors all come from a human donor in good health. Some libraries in this study had Jurkat cell RNA spiked in.

This clonotype was found a few times. The J gene is TRBJ2-3, the V gene TRBV13; 8 bases are a match to TRBD1. This CDR3 has 15 amino acids. Germline values: CDR1 PRHDT, CDR2 FYEKMQ (reference sequence). The trim removed 5 bases at V and 2 bases at J, leaving 6 bases unmatched. The CDR3 is CASSGRDRHTDTQYF. Here the CDR3 DNA reads TGTGCCAGCAGCGGCCGGGACAGGCACACAGATACGCAGTATTTT.

V is TRBV7-9 and J is TRBJ2-5; TRBD2 might be the D (6 bases). V was pared by 3 bases and J by 5 bases, with 19 bases between. Germline V gene lookup returns CDR1 SEHNR and CDR2 FQNEAQ (reference sequence). The CDR3 loop spans 16 amino acids. CDR3 in amino acids: CASSFGPDTREETQYF. Written as DNA, the CDR3 is TGTGCCAGCAGCTTCGGGCCGGACACTCGGGAGGAGACCCAGTACTTC.

This clonotype has ten or more counts. V and J are TRBV28 and TRBJ1-4; TRBD1 is a possible D gene (5 bases). CDR3 size: 17 residues. Looked up from germline, CDR1 is MDHEN and CDR2 is SYDVKM. The V end lost 5 bases, the J end lost 0 bases, and 16 bases lay between the germline ends. CDR3 protein: CASSQGLRPATNEKLFF. As DNA, the CDR3 is TGTGCCAGCAGTCAGGGACTACGGCCGGCAACTAATGAAAAACTGTTTTTT.

Only a few counts were recorded for this clonotype. The CDR3 region has the DNA TGTGCCAGCAGCTCAGGGGGACAGGGCTTCACAGATACGCAGTATTTT. Translation: CASSSGGQGFTDTQYF. The chain links TRBV9 to TRBJ2-3; 9 positions match TRBD1. The CDR3 runs to 16 residues. Germline V lookup: CDR1 SGDLS, CDR2 YYNGEE. After removal of 4 bases from V and 2 bases from J, the junction contained 8 bases not matched to a gene. The whole variable domain, remainder taken from reference TRBV9 and TRBJ2-3, is DSGVTQTPKHLITATGQRVTLRCSPRSGDLSVYWYQQSLDQGLQFLIQYYNGEERAKGNILERFSAQQFPDLHSELNLSSLELGDSALYFCASSSGGQGFTDTQYFGPGTRLTVL.

Ten or more counts support this clonotype. J is TRBJ1-2 and V is TRBV4-3; D unresolved. CDR3 size: 18 residues. Trimming took 0 bases from V and 1 from J, leaving 18 bases between them. Looked up from germline, CDR1 is LGHNA and CDR2 is YSLEER. In nucleotides, the CDR3 is TGCGCCAGCAGCCAAGATCTACCAGACAAACCCGATAACTATGGCTACACCTTC. It codes for CASSQDLPDKPDNYGYTF.

This clonotype was seen a few times. The chain couples TRBV20-1 to TRBJ2-2; D is unclear. Trimming left V 3 bases short and J 1 base short, with 9 bases between. Looked up from germline, CDR1 is DFQATT and CDR2 is SNEGSKA (reference sequence). The CDR3 covers 14 residues. CDR3 coding DNA: TGCAGTGCTAGCGGAGAGTGGAACACCGGGGAGCTGTTTTTT. Amino acid sequence: CSASGEWNTGELFF.

The rearrangement uses TRBV27 and TRBJ2-2, with 8 bases fitting TRBD1. Germline V CDR1 and CDR2: MNHEY, SMNVEV (reference sequence). This CDR3 comprises 18 residues. V was clipped by 2 bases and J by 7 bases; unmatched bases: 15. The CDR3 bases are TGTGCCAGCAGTTTAAAGCGGAGGGGGACAGGTGCAATCGGGGAGCTGTTTTTT. The encoded protein is CASSLKRRGTGAIGELFF.

DNA for the CDR3: TGTGCCAGCAATCTGGCTAGCGGGAGTTCAGATACGCAGTATTTT. This gives the protein CASNLASGSSDTQYF. The chain combines TRBV6-2 or TRBV6-3 with TRBJ2-3; 10 bases line up with TRBD2. The CDR3 totals 15 residues. Germline-derived CDR1 and CDR2 are MNHEY and SVGEGT. V lost 7 bases and J lost 4; bases outside the gene matches: 8.

Notes on this clonotype: Just one base apart from a much larger clone, this may be a read error. The chain is built from TRBV4-3 and TRBJ1-5; D not resolved. The germline V gene has CDR1 LGHNA and CDR2 YSLEER. This CDR3 has 13 residues. V was pared by 1 base and J by 6 bases, with 7 bases between. CDR3 loop: CASSQVALQPQHF. The DNA for the CDR3 is TGCGCCAGCAGCCAAGTGGCTCTTCAGCCCCAGCATTTT.